This T cell receptor beta chain came from a study of T cells of healthy individuals. Each CDR3 protein gets one entry after TCRdb re-called the 5' RACE reads with MiXCR. The sample includes over 95,000 distinct CDR3 sequences, 17% of them seen just once. Germline V gene sequence: CDR1 MNHEY, CDR2 SVGAGI. The CDR3 runs to 12 residues. V lost 6 bases and J lost 5, with 9 bases in between. The genes are TRBV6-5 and TRBJ2-3; D unresolved. This TCR was sampled from a human donor in good health. Here the CDR3 DNA reads TGTGCCAGCAGGGTAGCCGGAGATACGCAGTATTTT. Its translation: CASRVAGDTQYF.